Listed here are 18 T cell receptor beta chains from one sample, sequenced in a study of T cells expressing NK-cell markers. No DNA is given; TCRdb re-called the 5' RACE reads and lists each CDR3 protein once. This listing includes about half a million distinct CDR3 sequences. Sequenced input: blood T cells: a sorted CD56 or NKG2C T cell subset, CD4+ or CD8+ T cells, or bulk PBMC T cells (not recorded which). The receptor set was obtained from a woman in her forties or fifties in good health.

The CDR3 region is CASSPPGQGVGELFF. The chain recombines TRBV5-1 with TRBJ2-2; the D call from TCRdb, TRBD1, cannot be confirmed without DNA. This CDR3 has 15 residues. Germline V gene sequence: CDR1 SGHRS, CDR2 YFSETQ.

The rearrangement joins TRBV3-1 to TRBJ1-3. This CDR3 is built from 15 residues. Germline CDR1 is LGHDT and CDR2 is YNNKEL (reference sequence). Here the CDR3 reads CASSQRGNSGNTIYF.

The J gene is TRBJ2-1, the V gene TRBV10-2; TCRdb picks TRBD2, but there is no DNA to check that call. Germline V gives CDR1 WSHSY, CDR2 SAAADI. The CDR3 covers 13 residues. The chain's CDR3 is CASISGRDNEQFF.

CDR3 protein: CSARAPFYGYTF. J is TRBJ1-2 and V is TRBV20-1; TCRdb proposes TRBD1, but this gene call is untestable without DNA. Germline V gives CDR1 DFQATT, CDR2 SNEGSKA (reference sequence). CDR3 length: 12 residues.

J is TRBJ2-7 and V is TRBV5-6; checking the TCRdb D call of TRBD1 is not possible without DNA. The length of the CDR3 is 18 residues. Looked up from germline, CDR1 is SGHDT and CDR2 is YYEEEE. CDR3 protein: CASSLQGHRVTPSYEQYF.

CDR3 sequence: CASSHPLGGNTGELFF. The chain combines TRBV4-2 with TRBJ2-2; TCRdb names TRBD2, which stays unverified in the absence of DNA. The V gene's germline CDR1 is LGHNA and CDR2 YNFKEQ. The CDR3 extends over 16 amino acids.

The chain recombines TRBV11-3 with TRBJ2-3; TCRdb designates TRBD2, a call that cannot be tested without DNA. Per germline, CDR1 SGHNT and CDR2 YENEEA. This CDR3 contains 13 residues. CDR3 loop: CASSWTRDSAQYF. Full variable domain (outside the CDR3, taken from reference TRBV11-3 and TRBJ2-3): EAGVVQSPRYKIIEKKQPVAFWCNPISGHNTLYWYLQNLGQGPELLIRYENEEAVDDSQLPKDRFSAERLKGVDSTLKIQPAELGDSAVYLCASSWTRDSAQYFGPGTRLTVL.

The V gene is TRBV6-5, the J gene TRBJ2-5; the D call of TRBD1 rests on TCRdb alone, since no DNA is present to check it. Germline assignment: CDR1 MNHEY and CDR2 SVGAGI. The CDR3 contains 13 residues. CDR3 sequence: CASSPGQKETQYF.

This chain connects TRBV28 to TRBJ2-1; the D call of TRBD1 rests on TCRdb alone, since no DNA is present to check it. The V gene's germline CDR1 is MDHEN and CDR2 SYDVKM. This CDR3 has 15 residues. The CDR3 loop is CASSFFRERYNEQFF.

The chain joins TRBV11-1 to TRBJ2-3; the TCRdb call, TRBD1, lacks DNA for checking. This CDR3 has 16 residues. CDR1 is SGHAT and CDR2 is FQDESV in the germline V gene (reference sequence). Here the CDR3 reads CASSQNPGTSGNTQYF.

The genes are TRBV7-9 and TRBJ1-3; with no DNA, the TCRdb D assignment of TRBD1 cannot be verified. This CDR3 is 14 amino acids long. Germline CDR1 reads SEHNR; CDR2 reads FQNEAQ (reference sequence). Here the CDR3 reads CAGSTGGNGNTIYF.

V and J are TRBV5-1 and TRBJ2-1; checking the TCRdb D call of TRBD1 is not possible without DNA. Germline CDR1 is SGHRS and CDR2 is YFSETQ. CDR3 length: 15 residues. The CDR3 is CASSLGGTGQYEQFF.

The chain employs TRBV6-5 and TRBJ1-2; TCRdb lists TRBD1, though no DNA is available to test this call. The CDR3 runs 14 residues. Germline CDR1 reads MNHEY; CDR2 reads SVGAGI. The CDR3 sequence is CASSLQGEDYGYTF.

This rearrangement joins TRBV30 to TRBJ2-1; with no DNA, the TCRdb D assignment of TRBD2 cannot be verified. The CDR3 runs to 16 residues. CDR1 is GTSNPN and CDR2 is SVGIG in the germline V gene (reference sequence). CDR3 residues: CAWSVQEAGSYNEQFF.

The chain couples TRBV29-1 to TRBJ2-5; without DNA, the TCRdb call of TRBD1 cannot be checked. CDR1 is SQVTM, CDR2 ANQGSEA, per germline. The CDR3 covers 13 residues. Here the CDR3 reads CSVSGGDWGTQYF.

CDR3 sequence: CASSPDGLTNNEQFF. The chain recombines TRBV5-1 with TRBJ2-1; TCRdb reports TRBD2, a call that lacks DNA to check it against. The CDR3 has 15 residues. The germline CDR1 and CDR2 sequences are SGHRS and YFSETQ.

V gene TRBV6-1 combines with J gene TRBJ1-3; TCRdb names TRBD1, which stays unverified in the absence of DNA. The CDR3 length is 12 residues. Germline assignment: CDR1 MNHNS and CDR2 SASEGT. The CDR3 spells CAGQGLGNTIYF.

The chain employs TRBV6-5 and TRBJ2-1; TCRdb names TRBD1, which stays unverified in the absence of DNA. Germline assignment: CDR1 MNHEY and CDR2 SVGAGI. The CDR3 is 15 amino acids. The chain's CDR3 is CASSTRGPGYNEQFF.